This T cell receptor (beta chain) is drawn from a study of human versus mouse CDR3 diversity and MHC coevolution. Turning to the study itself: The immunoSEQ assay reportedly detects one in 200,000 T cells. Findings of the study overall: By iCHAO1, human TCR beta clonotypes numbered about 1.5 million, the most. Human T cells underwent selection on about six different MHC II alleles.

Between the trimmed V and J ends, which lost 4 bases and 8 bases, there was a span of 14 bases. Germline V CDR1 and CDR2: SNHLY, FYNNEI. The CDR3 length is 13 residues. The method was immunoSEQ multiplex PCR; TCRdb's version includes in-frame clones alone and lacks a portion of them. The profile covers 45,000 to 75,000 clones, with approximately 94% appearing a single time and 15% to 20% taken by the ten largest. Naive CD4 T cells were sorted as CD45RO-negative, CD62L-positive. On this clone: The antigen remains undetermined.

What was sequenced was naive CD4+ T cells from blood. Subset of the sample: CD45RO-negative CD62L-positive naive CD4 T cells. The V gene is TRBV2, the J gene TRBJ1-2; D is uncertain. The clonotype originates from a person between 55 and 69 years old in good health. In DNA, the CDR3 is TGTGCCAGCAGTGTCCCAATAACGGGAGGCTACACCTTC. It is translated as CASSVPITGGYTF.